There are many counts of the clone carrying this T cell receptor (beta chain). Its antigen remains unidentified. CDR3-region Arm-PCR and iRepertoire HTBI primers produced the TCR beta libraries. Per the authors' pipeline: Detected in the samples were about 58 TRBV and 14 TRBJ segments. TCRdb used MiXCR to reprocess the multiplex PCR reads, holding one entry per CDR3 protein. Clone size and V and J calls follow TCRdb, not the original study. The top ten clones hold less than 45% of a sample with about 320,000 distinct CDR3 sequences, 18% of them seen once. This specimen comes from a study of regulatory T cells in long-lasting Graves disease. For the study at large: New Graves' disease cases had less than 3 months of antithyroid drugs.

Regarding the study as a whole: It was in persistent disease that TRBV28, TRBJ1-2 and TRBJ2-5 were favored.

CDR1 and CDR2 from the germline V gene are SGHAT and FQNNGV. V lost 3 bases to trimming and J lost 6 bases, with 16 bases between them. CDR3 length equals 15 residues. Time point noted: newly diagnosed GD, antithyroid drugs for less than 3 months. The authors made the TCR library using RNA they extracted from PBMCs. Per American Thyroid Association guidelines, Graves' disease was diagnosed. The chain recombines TRBV11-2 with TRBJ2-3; a possible D gene is TRBD2 (6 bases). The material was peripheral blood mononuclear cells (PBMCs), obtained at new diagnosis, from a patient treated with antithyroid drugs. The receptor comes from a female donor with Graves disease. The CDR3 region has the DNA TGTGCCAGCAGCTTTGGCGGGGCCGTCAGCGATACGCAGTATTTT. Encoded protein: CASSFGGAVSDTQYF.